Following are 10 T cell receptor beta chains from one sample sequenced in a study of blood T cell repertoires in COVID-19. The method was immunoSEQ multiplex PCR; TCRdb's version includes in-frame clones alone and lacks a portion of them. Of about 240,000 clones detected, over 70% appear once; the ten largest clones hold 3.3%. What was sequenced was peripheral blood. Every receptor here comes from a woman aged 80 or over with acute or convalescent COVID-19.

The J gene is TRBJ2-4, the V gene TRBV12-3 or TRBV12-4, with TRBD1 identical over 10 bases. J was trimmed by 9 bases and V by 5 bases; bases with no gene match: 4. The CDR3 loop spans 13 amino acids. DNA for the CDR3: TGTGCCAGCAGTAGGGACAGGGGCGGCATTCAGTACTTC. It encodes CASSRDRGGIQYF.

J is TRBJ2-3 and V is TRBV5-1; D is perhaps TRBD1 (6 bases). Germline V gives CDR1 SGHRS, CDR2 YFSETQ. Trimming removed 5 bases from V and 0 bases from J, with 13 bases in between. There are 15 residues in the CDR3. The DNA of the CDR3 is TGCGCCAGCAGTCAAAACAGGGCTAGCACAGATACGCAGTATTTT. Its protein is CASSQNRASTDTQYF.

This clone was detected once. The chain employs TRBV9 and TRBJ1-2; D is unresolved. V dropped 0 bases and J dropped 7 bases, with 13 bases sitting between them. The germline V gene encodes CDR1 SGDLS and CDR2 YYNGEE. The CDR3 is 14 residues long. The CDR3 nucleotides are TGTGCCAGCAGCGTAGACCCCAGTTCGGGTGGCTACACCTTC. Encoded protein: CASSVDPSSGGYTF. The full variable domain, completed using reference TRBV9 and TRBJ1-2, is DSGVTQTPKHLITATGQRVTLRCSPRSGDLSVYWYQQSLDQGLQFLIQYYNGEERAKGNILERFSAQQFPDLHSELNLSSLELGDSALYFCASSVDPSSGGYTFGSGTRLTVV.

V gene TRBV19 combines with J gene TRBJ1-5; D perhaps matches TRBD1 (6 bases). The CDR3 covers 15 residues. CDR1 is LNHDA and CDR2 is SQIVND in the germline V gene (reference sequence). Trimming left V 7 bases short and J 6 bases short, with 19 bases between. CDR3 protein: CASTSQGGVGQPQHF. CDR3 in DNA: TGTGCCAGTACCTCGCAAGGGGGGGTGGGTCAGCCCCAGCATTTT.

The V gene is TRBV7-9, the J gene TRBJ1-1, with a tentative D call TRBD1 (5 bases). CDR1 SEHNR and CDR2 FQNEAQ come from the germline V gene (reference sequence). The V end was cut by 1 base, the J end by 4 bases, with 13 bases between. The CDR3 loop spans 15 amino acids. The CDR3 DNA is TGTGCCAGCAGCTTAGAAGTTCTGGGGGGCACTGAAGCTTTCTTT. Its protein product is CASSLEVLGGTEAFF. Looking up the rest from reference TRBV7-9 and TRBJ1-1 gives the full variable domain: DTGVSQNPRHKITKRGQNVTFRCDPISEHNRLYWYRQTLGQGPEFLTYFQNEAQLEKSRLLSDRFSAERPKGSFSTLEIQRTEQGDSAMYLCASSLEVLGGTEAFFGQGTRLTVV.

This clone has a handful of counts. The chain couples TRBV5-4 to TRBJ2-7; 7 bases align to TRBD1. The CDR3 sequence is 15 residues long. Trimming removed 0 bases from V and 6 bases from J; junction bases left unmatched: 9. The germline gives CDR1 SGHNT, CDR2 YYREEE (reference sequence). CDR3 bases: TGTGCCAGCAGCTTGGGACAGGGACGGATGGGCGAGCAGTACTTC. The encoded protein is CASSLGQGRMGEQYF.

This clone came up once. The sample contains more than one DNA sequence encoding this CDR3. V is TRBV5-1 and J is TRBJ1-2; weak D call: TRBD1 (5 bases). CDR3 length equals 15 residues. Germline-derived CDR1 and CDR2 are SGHRS and YFSETQ. The V end lost 0 bases, the J end lost 2 bases, and 11 bases lay between the germline ends. The CDR3 loop reads CASSLGATGNYGYTF. The CDR3 DNA reads as TGCGCCAGCAGCTTGGGGGCTACAGGAAACTATGGCTACACCTTC.

The chain links TRBV9 to TRBJ1-1; maybe TRBD1 (5 bases). The CDR3 runs to 14 residues. The germline V gene encodes CDR1 SGDLS and CDR2 YYNGEE. Trimming took 0 bases from V and 11 from J, leaving 17 bases between them. CDR3 nucleotide sequence: TGTGCCAGCAGCGTAGAAGGACAAGAGCCTAGGGCTTTCTTT. Its translation is CASSVEGQEPRAFF.

Notes on this clone: Other nucleotide sequences in the sample specify the same CDR3. The rearrangement uses TRBV18 and TRBJ2-7, with 10 bases lining up with TRBD1. CDR3 length equals 15 residues. Germline values: CDR1 KGHSH, CDR2 LQKENI. The V and J ends lost 3 bases and 0 bases, in that order; junction bases with no gene match: 2. The CDR3 DNA reads TGTGCCAGCTCACCCGGACAGGGGGTCTCCTACGAGCAGTACTTC. Translating gives CASSPGQGVSYEQYF.

Written as DNA, the CDR3 is TGTGCCAGTAGTATGGACAGGGAACATCAGCCCCAGCATTTT. It yields the protein CASSMDREHQPQHF. V usage is TRBV19 and J usage is TRBJ1-5; TRBD1 matches at 8 bases. This CDR3 contains 14 residues. Trimming removed 3 bases from V and 5 bases from J; junction bases left unmatched: 3. Germline lookup yields CDR1 LNHDA and CDR2 SQIVND (reference sequence).